The T cell receptor beta chain under discussion was sequenced for a study of CD8 T cells in ankylosing spondylitis. Making use of molecular barcodes, quantitative 5'-RACE generated TCR beta libraries. From the 5' RACE reads, TCRdb called clonotypes with MiXCR, one entry per CDR3 protein. The table records just under 550,000 distinct CDR3 sequences, 10% to 15% of them present only once. Study-level points and caveats: Blood of patients with ankylosing spondylitis appeared to be characterized by a TCR beta motif of several highly homologous variants. Some of these motif variants have turned up before, in reports on reactive arthritis synovial fluid and blood.

This clonotype was seen repeatedly, ten times or more. Its antigen is not known. V was pared by 6 bases and J by 4 bases, with 13 bases between. The CDR3 loop spans 14 amino acids. Germline values: CDR1 SNHLY, CDR2 FYNNEI. The sequenced material came from blood, either unsorted or a sorted T cell fraction (not recorded which). The receptor was isolated from a male donor with ankylosing spondylitis. The rearrangement links TRBV2 to TRBJ1-5; D might be TRBD1 (6 bases). The CDR3 region is CASRVGQSNQPQHF. CDR3 coding DNA: TGTGCCAGCAGAGTTGGACAGTCGAATCAGCCCCAGCATTTT.